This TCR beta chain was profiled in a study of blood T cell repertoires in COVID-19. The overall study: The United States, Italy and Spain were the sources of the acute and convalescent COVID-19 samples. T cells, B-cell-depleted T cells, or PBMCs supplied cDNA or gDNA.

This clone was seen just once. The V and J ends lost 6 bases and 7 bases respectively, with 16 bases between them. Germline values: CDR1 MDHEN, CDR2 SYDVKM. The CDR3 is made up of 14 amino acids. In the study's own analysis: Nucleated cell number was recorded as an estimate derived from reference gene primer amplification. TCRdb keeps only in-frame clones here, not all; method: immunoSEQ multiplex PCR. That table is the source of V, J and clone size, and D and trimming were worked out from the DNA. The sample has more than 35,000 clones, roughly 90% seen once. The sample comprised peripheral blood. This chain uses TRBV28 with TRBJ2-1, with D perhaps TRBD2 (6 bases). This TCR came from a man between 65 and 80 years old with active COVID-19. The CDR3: CASSRPNGGNEQFF. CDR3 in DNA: TGTGCCAGCAGCCGCCCTAATGGGGGGAATGAGCAGTTCTTC. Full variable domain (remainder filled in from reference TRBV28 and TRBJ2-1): DVKVTQSSRYLVKRTGEKVFLECVQDMDHENMFWYRQDPGLGLRLIYFSYDVKMKEKGDIPEGYSVSREKKERFSLILESASTNQTSMYLCASSRPNGGNEQFFGPGTRLTVL.